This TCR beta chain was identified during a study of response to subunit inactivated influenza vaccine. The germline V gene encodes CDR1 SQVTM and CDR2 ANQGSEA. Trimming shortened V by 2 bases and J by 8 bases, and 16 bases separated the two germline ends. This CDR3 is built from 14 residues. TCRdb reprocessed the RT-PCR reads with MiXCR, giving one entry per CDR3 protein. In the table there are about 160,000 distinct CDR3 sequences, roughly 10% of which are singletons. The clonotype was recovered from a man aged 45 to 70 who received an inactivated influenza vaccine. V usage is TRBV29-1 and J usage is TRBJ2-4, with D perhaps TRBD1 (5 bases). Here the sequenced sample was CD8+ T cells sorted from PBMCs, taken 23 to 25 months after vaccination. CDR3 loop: CSVETDQGLDIQYF. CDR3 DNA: TGCAGCGTTGAAACAGATCAGGGATTGGACATTCAGTACTTC.